This TCR beta chain originates from a study of T cell repertoires in cytomegalovirus infection. Overall study: Selected CMV epitopes included recently identified HLA-C-restricted ones as well as well-studied HLA-B-restricted ones. Based on public TCR beta signatures, there were indications of CMV infection and of a matching HLA type. General study findings and limits: The ex vivo response was dominated by HLA-C-restricted CMV-specific TCR beta clonotypes. Totalled public TCR beta family frequency picked out people who carried CMV plus the relevant HLA.

Trimming took 0 bases from V and 5 from J, leaving 13 bases between them. Per germline, CDR1 SGHDN and CDR2 FVKESK. There are 15 residues in the CDR3. A word on this clonotype: Its antigen is unknown.

TCRdb ran MiXCR on the reads and lists one entry per CDR3 protein. The data show about a million distinct CDR3 sequences, around 31% seen once. This chain joins TRBV14 and TRBJ1-2, with D unclear. This clonotype was obtained from a human donor in good health (CMV status not recorded). Some clones in this sample may be carry-over from other donors' samples. This sample comprised cultured CD8+ T cells from PBMCs, obtained from culture after CMV antigen stimulation. This CDR3 reads CASSQETPLLYGYTF. In DNA, the CDR3 is TGTGCCAGCAGCCAAGAAACACCCTTACTATATGGCTACACCTTC.